This TCR beta chain was identified in a study of cytomegalovirus exposure and HLA in healthy donors. Trimming removed 3 bases from V and 7 bases from J; junction bases left unmatched: 5. The V gene's germline CDR1 is SQVTM and CDR2 ANQGSEA. The CDR3 spans 14 residues. Comment on this clone: Its antigen is as yet unknown.

Notes on the study in general: When a later analysis compared HLA-associated TCR beta chains with equally common others, the HLA-associated chains turned out to be more clonally expanded and to have lower generation probabilities. Many donors shared some public TCRs, even though most TCR sequences were rare. Immune exposure data for these donors was limited to CMV serostatus. Accurate prediction of HLA-A and HLA-B alleles (for most subjects) was reportedly achieved from TCR beta sequences.

Primers: 60 Vbeta forward and 13 Jbeta reverse. Sequencing used immunoSEQ multiplex PCR; TCRdb keeps in-frame clones, though not all of them. This table has fewer than 130,000 clones, roughly 85% appearing once. This chain uses TRBV29-1 with TRBJ2-2; 10 bases agree with TRBD1. Specimen: PBMCs. The clonotype comes from a woman aged 40 to 50 in good health and CMV-seronegative. The chain's CDR3 is CSVEKGTGDGELFF. DNA for the CDR3: TGCAGCGTTGAGAAGGGGACAGGGGACGGGGAGCTGTTTTTT.